This T cell receptor beta chain stems from a study of CD8 T cells in ankylosing spondylitis. TCRdb redid the calling of the 5' RACE reads with MiXCR, one entry per CDR3 protein. Altogether a few hundred thousand distinct CDR3 sequences are present, about 10% being singletons, with the ten largest covering less than 7.5%. Germline CDR1 and CDR2: SGHTA and FQGNSA. V dropped 3 bases and J dropped 5; count of bases not matched to a gene: 6. The CDR3 has 16 amino acids. Sequenced material: blood, either unsorted or a sorted T cell fraction (not recorded which). This chain uses TRBV7-2 with TRBJ2-1, with 11 bases lining up with TRBD2. The TCR comes from a male donor with ankylosing spondylitis or in good health (not recorded which). The CDR3 DNA follows: TGTGCCAGCAGCTTTACTAGCGGGAGCCCCGACAATGAGCAGTTCTTC. Its protein is CASSFTSGSPDNEQFF.